These 32 T cell receptor beta chains originate from one sample sequenced in a study of blood T cell repertoires in COVID-19 (TCRdb year 2020). Libraries were prepared through the immunoSEQ multiplex PCR assay. The immuneACCESS repertoire file appears here via TCRdb, limited to in-frame rearrangements. These files lack a portion of the clones; in checked studies, under half of the deficit traces to unresolved V genes, and the cause of the others is not known. The sample table records about 220,000 clones; around 89% of these occur just once. The top ten hold under 3.5% of the sample. Sequenced input: PBMCs or T cells enriched from blood (not recorded which). These receptors all stem from a woman aged 18-29 years in a cohort exposed to, infected with or recovered from COVID-19 (not recorded which).

This clone was detected only once. V gene TRBV27 combines with J gene TRBJ1-1; D not resolved. Trimming shortened V by 6 bases and J by 6 bases, and 8 bases separated the two germline ends. Germline values: CDR1 MNHEY, CDR2 SMNVEV (reference sequence). CDR3 length: 11 amino acids. The CDR3 DNA sequence: TGTGCCAGCAGGGCAGACTCTGAAGCTTTCTTT. It translates to CASRADSEAFF.

This rearrangement joins TRBV5-4 to TRBJ2-3; tentative D call: TRBD1 (5 bases). CDR1 SGHNT and CDR2 YYREEE come from the germline V gene (reference sequence). V was trimmed by 5 bases and J by 0 bases, leaving 16 bases between them. This CDR3 comprises 16 residues. CDR3 sequence reads: CASRAQGQASTDTQYF. The CDR3 DNA reads TGTGCCAGCAGAGCTCAGGGTCAGGCTAGCACAGATACGCAGTATTTT.

The rearrangement uses TRBV2 and TRBJ1-5; the match to TRBD1 covers 9 bases. The ends lost 0 bases at V and 9 bases at J; junction bases unmatched: 9. CDR1 is SNHLY, CDR2 FYNNEI, per germline. The CDR3 totals 16 residues. CDR3 residues: CASSEASRQGGRPQHF. The DNA for the CDR3 is TGTGCCAGCAGTGAAGCTTCGCGACAGGGGGGGAGGCCCCAGCATTTT.

The J gene is TRBJ2-5, the V gene TRBV11-1; perhaps TRBD1 as D (6 bases). The CDR3 runs 13 residues. CDR1 is SGHAT and CDR2 is FQDESV in the germline V gene (reference sequence). Trimming shortened V by 7 bases and J by 2 bases, and 11 bases separated the two germline ends. The CDR3 spells CASTIQGQETQYF. As DNA, the CDR3 is TGTGCCAGCACCATACAGGGACAAGAGACCCAGTACTTC.

The V call is TRBV5-4, the J call TRBJ1-2; D gene uncertain. Germline V gives CDR1 SGHNT, CDR2 YYREEE (reference sequence). The CDR3 has 14 amino acids. V lost 2 bases to trimming and J lost 8 bases, with 16 bases between them. The CDR3 reads CASSLGVAAPGYTF. DNA for the CDR3: TGTGCCAGCAGCTTAGGAGTCGCCGCCCCAGGCTACACCTTC. The full variable domain, rest sourced from reference TRBV5-4 and TRBJ1-2, is ETGVTQSPTHLIKTRGQQVTLRCSSQSGHNTVSWYQQALGQGPQFIFQYYREEENGRGNFPPRFSGLQFPNYSSELNVNALELDDSALYLCASSLGVAAPGYTFGSGTRLTVV.

This sequence joins TRBV7-3 and TRBJ2-1; D is unclear. V was shortened by 1 base and J by 6 bases, with 10 bases between the two germline ends. There are 14 residues in the CDR3. Per germline, CDR1 SGHTA and CDR2 FQGTGA. CDR3 region: CASSLSFKSNEQFF. The CDR3 region has the DNA TGTGCCAGCAGCTTAAGTTTTAAGAGCAATGAGCAGTTCTTC.

This sequence joins TRBV5-1 and TRBJ2-1; perhaps TRBD2 as D (6 bases). The CDR3 extends over 16 amino acids. The germline V and J ends were trimmed by 4 bases and 1 base, with 15 bases remaining between them. Germline loops: CDR1 SGHRS, CDR2 YFSETQ. The CDR3 nucleotides read TGCGCCAGCAGCGTGTTTCTACGGGGGTCCTACAATGAGCAGTTCTTC. It specifies CASSVFLRGSYNEQFF.

CDR3 sequence: CASSPDRGSYNEQFF. The CDR3 DNA reads as TGTGCCAGCAGCCCGGACAGGGGGAGCTACAATGAGCAGTTCTTC. This chain joins TRBV7-9 and TRBJ2-1, with 10 positions matching TRBD1. The CDR3 sequence is 15 residues long. Germline-derived CDR1 and CDR2 are SEHNR and FQNEAQ (reference sequence). J was trimmed by 3 bases and V by 5 bases; bases with no gene match: 4.

The chain employs TRBV21-1 and TRBJ2-1; the table's D call of TRBD2 was not tested on the DNA. TRBV21-1 is termed a pseudogene. The CDR3 sequence is 16 residues long. CDR3 DNA: TGTGCCAGCAGCAAAGCGCGACTAGCGGTAAACAATGAGCAGTTCTTC. Translation gives CASSKARLAVNNEQFF.

The chain couples TRBV28 to TRBJ2-2, with D perhaps matching TRBD1 (5 bases). Per germline, CDR1 MDHEN and CDR2 SYDVKM. The V gene lost 1 base and the J gene lost 0 bases, with 6 bases spanning the gap. The CDR3 covers 15 residues. In nucleotides, the CDR3 is TGTGCCAGCAGTTTATACAGGTCGAACACCGGGGAGCTGTTTTTT. Its protein is CASSLYRSNTGELFF.

The chain carries TRBV6-5 and TRBJ1-1; 7 bases match TRBD1. The CDR3 has 16 residues. V shed 0 bases and J 0 bases; nucleotides not matched to a gene: 4. From germline, CDR1 is MNHEY and CDR2 SVGAGI. CDR3 loop: CASSYSRGQMNTEAFF. CDR3 DNA sequence: TGTGCCAGCAGTTACTCTAGGGGGCAAATGAACACTGAAGCTTTCTTT.

The chain combines TRBV6-5 with TRBJ1-2; 8 nucleotides match TRBD1. This CDR3 has 15 residues. V shed 9 bases and J 0 bases; nucleotides not matched to a gene: 9. CDR1 is MNHEY, CDR2 SVGAGI, per germline. The CDR3 coding sequence is TGTGCCAGAGTCTTCCGGGACAGGTCTAACTATGGCTACACCTTC. Its translation: CARVFRDRSNYGYTF.

V usage is TRBV11-2 and J usage is TRBJ2-5; maybe TRBD2 (6 bases). Germline V gene data show CDR1 as SGHAT and CDR2 as FQNNGV. V was cut by 1 base and J by 4 bases, with 13 bases left in between. This CDR3 contains 15 residues. The CDR3 here is CASSLGVGGGETQYF. For the CDR3, the DNA is TGTGCCAGCAGCTTAGGAGTTGGGGGAGGAGAGACCCAGTACTTC.

The V gene is TRBV6-5, the J gene TRBJ1-1, with D possibly matching TRBD1 (5 bases). CDR3 length: 14 residues. V was cut by 0 bases and J by 4 bases, with 9 bases left in between. The germline CDR1 and CDR2 sequences are MNHEY and SVGAGI. The CDR3 sequence: CASSYSLGGTEAFF. CDR3 DNA sequence: TGTGCCAGCAGTTACTCCCTGGGGGGCACTGAAGCTTTCTTT.

The sample holds one count of this clone. The chain has TRBV11-2 and TRBJ1-4; TRBD1 matches at 7 bases. There are 13 residues in the CDR3. CDR1 and CDR2 from the germline V gene are SGHAT and FQNNGV. Trimming removed 4 bases from V and 13 bases from J; junction bases left unmatched: 9. CDR3 DNA sequence: TGTGCCAGCAGCTCGGAAAGGGGGCTGAGACTGTTTTTT. Translation: CASSSERGLRLFF.

A few counts support this clone. This chain links TRBV9 with TRBJ1-2, with unresolved D. V gave up 1 base and J gave up 6 bases, with 13 bases separating them. CDR1 and CDR2 from the germline V gene are SGDLS and YYNGEE. This CDR3 comprises 14 residues. CDR3 nucleotide sequence: TGTGCCAGCAGCGTATACGTGACCGGGAATGGCTACACCTTC. Translation gives CASSVYVTGNGYTF.

J is TRBJ2-2 and V is TRBV7-8; no clear D gene. V shed 5 bases and J shed 6 bases, with 10 bases lying between them. Germline V lookup: CDR1 SGHVS, CDR2 FQNEAQ. This CDR3 has 13 residues. CDR3 protein: CASSPFQAGELFF. The DNA for the CDR3 is TGTGCCAGCAGCCCCTTCCAGGCCGGGGAGCTGTTTTTT.

Relative to its sample, this clone is medium-sized. The chain recombines TRBV4-2 with TRBJ2-2; no reliable D call. The CDR3 is 15 residues long. Trimming removed 0 bases from V and 5 bases from J, with 10 bases in between. Germline CDR1 is LGHNA and CDR2 is YNFKEQ. The CDR3 loop reads CASSQENLQTGELFF. The CDR3 coding sequence is TGTGCCAGCAGCCAAGAAAATCTACAGACCGGGGAGCTGTTTTTT.

This chain joins TRBV6-5 and TRBJ2-7; tentative D call: TRBD2 (6 bases). The germline V gene has CDR1 MNHEY and CDR2 SVGAGI. Trimming shortened V by 10 bases and J by 2 bases, and 9 bases separated the two germline ends. The CDR3 has 11 amino acids. CDR3 residues: CATGLTYEQYF. The CDR3 coding sequence is TGTGCCACGGGACTTACCTACGAGCAGTACTTC.

The chain uses TRBV7-9 and TRBJ1-1; D is perhaps TRBD1 (5 bases). V lost 4 bases to trimming and J lost 7 bases, with 7 bases between them. This CDR3 is 11 amino acids long. Germline V lookup: CDR1 SEHNR, CDR2 FQNEAQ (reference sequence). The CDR3 sequence is CASSWGGEAFF. CDR3 in DNA: TGTGCCAGCAGCTGGGGCGGTGAAGCTTTCTTT.

The genes are TRBV6-4 and TRBJ1-2, with TRBD1 as a possible D gene (5 bases). The CDR3 covers 14 residues. Germline values: CDR1 MRHNA, CDR2 SNTAGT. V was clipped by 6 bases and J by 8 bases, with 19 bases between them. CDR3 in amino acids: CASSEGLGVGGYTF. CDR3 bases: TGTGCCAGCAGCGAGGGACTCGGGGTCGGAGGCTACACCTTC.

The chain carries TRBV30 and TRBJ2-1, with TRBD2 identical over 11 bases. This CDR3 contains 15 residues. CDR1 and CDR2 from the germline V gene are GTSNPN and SVGIG (reference sequence). V shed 2 bases and J 5 bases; nucleotides not matched to a gene: 5. The CDR3 sequence: CAWSSKGLADNEQFF. The CDR3 DNA sequence: TGTGCCTGGAGTTCTAAGGGACTAGCGGACAATGAGCAGTTCTTC.

The chain recombines TRBV19 with TRBJ1-2, with 7 positions matching TRBD1. J was trimmed by 4 bases and V by 3 bases; bases with no gene match: 5. The CDR3 has 14 amino acids. Germline V lookup: CDR1 LNHDA, CDR2 SQIVND (reference sequence). The CDR3 coding sequence is TGTGCCAGTAGTATCCCGGGACAGATCTATGGCTACACCTTC. It specifies CASSIPGQIYGYTF.

The chain joins TRBV28 to TRBJ2-1; D might be TRBD2 (10 bases). The CDR3 consists of 18 residues. Per the germline V gene, CDR1 is MDHEN and CDR2 is SYDVKM. Between the trimmed V and J ends, which lost 6 bases and 5 bases, there was a span of 26 bases. The CDR3 sequence: CASRPPGTGLAGDNEQFF. The CDR3 DNA reads as TGTGCCAGCAGGCCCCCCGGGACAGGGCTAGCGGGGGACAATGAGCAGTTCTTC.

The chain employs TRBV2 and TRBJ1-2, with D tentatively TRBD1 (5 bases). This CDR3 region has 12 residues. The ends were cut back, 6 bases at V and 7 bases at J, with 12 bases in the middle. CDR1 and CDR2 (germline): SNHLY, FYNNEI. CDR3 in DNA: TGTGCCAGCAGGGCAGGGCTGGGTGGCTACACCTTC. This codes for CASRAGLGGYTF.

The V call is TRBV7-9, the J call TRBJ2-1, with 7 nucleotides matching TRBD2. This CDR3 comprises 14 residues. The germline gives CDR1 SEHNR, CDR2 FQNEAQ (reference sequence). Trimming at V came to 5 bases and at J to 9 bases, leaving 10 bases not matched to a gene. DNA of the CDR3: TGTGCCAGCAGCCAAGGACTAGGCGAGTTTGAGCAGTTCTTC. Protein sequence: CASSQGLGEFEQFF.

The chain recombines TRBV19 with TRBJ2-1; 9 positions agree with TRBD2. Germline V gives CDR1 LNHDA, CDR2 SQIVND (reference sequence). The CDR3 is made up of 15 amino acids. The trim removed 0 bases at V and 8 bases at J, leaving 5 bases unmatched. CDR3 in amino acids: CASSIDGPSGDEQFF. CDR3 DNA sequence: TGTGCCAGTAGTATAGATGGGCCTAGCGGGGATGAGCAGTTCTTC. Full variable domain (outside the CDR3, taken from reference TRBV19 and TRBJ2-1): DGGITQSPKYLFRKEGQNVTLSCEQNLNHDAMYWYRQDPGQGLRLIYYSQIVNDFQKGDIAEGYSVSREKKESFPLTVTSAQKNPTAFYLCASSIDGPSGDEQFFGPGTRLTVL.

The J gene is TRBJ2-1, the V gene TRBV11-3; the match to TRBD2 covers 16 bases. V gave up 1 base and J gave up 3 bases; unmatched junction bases: 9. Germline V CDR1 and CDR2: SGHNT, YENEEA. CDR3 length equals 20 residues. CDR3 coding DNA: TGTGCCAGCAGCTTAGCACCGGGACTAGCGGGAGGGACCCTCTACAATGAGCAGTTCTTC. This codes for CASSLAPGLAGGTLYNEQFF. Looking up the rest from reference TRBV11-3 and TRBJ2-1 gives the full variable domain: EAGVVQSPRYKIIEKKQPVAFWCNPISGHNTLYWYLQNLGQGPELLIRYENEEAVDDSQLPKDRFSAERLKGVDSTLKIQPAELGDSAVYLCASSLAPGLAGGTLYNEQFFGPGTRLTVL.

This rearrangement joins TRBV11-2 to TRBJ1-6, with a possible D match to TRBD1 (6 bases). The length of the CDR3 is 15 residues. CDR1 is SGHAT, CDR2 FQNNGV, per germline. Deletions cut 0 bases from V and 8 bases from J, with 11 bases between. CDR3 coding DNA: TGTGCCAGCAGCTTAGAACACAGGGTGGATTCACCCCTCCACTTT. Its translation is CASSLEHRVDSPLHF.

The chain links TRBV6-5 to TRBJ2-1, with 11 bases matching TRBD2. Trimming took 6 bases from V and 3 from J; bases not matched to a gene: 4. Per germline, CDR1 MNHEY and CDR2 SVGAGI. The CDR3 runs to 15 residues. The CDR3 nucleotides read TGTGCCAGCAGATCACTAGCGGGAGACTACAATGAGCAGTTCTTC. It specifies CASRSLAGDYNEQFF.

The V call is TRBV7-8, the J call TRBJ1-5; D is unresolved. Trimming shortened V by 0 bases and J by 0 bases, and 6 bases separated the two germline ends. Germline V gene data show CDR1 as SGHVS and CDR2 as FQNEAQ. The CDR3 sequence is 15 residues long. The CDR3 here is CASSLARFSNQPQHF. The DNA for the CDR3 is TGTGCCAGCAGCTTAGCCCGGTTTAGCAATCAGCCCCAGCATTTT.

The chain links TRBV12-3 or TRBV12-4 to TRBJ2-7, with D perhaps matching TRBD2 (6 bases). Trimming took off 7 bases at V and 4 bases at J, with 11 bases between the two ends. The CDR3 spans 12 residues. The CDR3 DNA reads TGTGCCAGCACCTCGCGGGGTTACGAGCAGTACTTC. Translating it yields CASTSRGYEQYF.